This TCR beta chain comes out of a study of shared clonotypes between healthy human individuals. General study points: Relative to their counterparts shared across all four donors, non-shared clonotypes exhibited diminished generation probabilities.

Sequencing was performed with immunoSEQ multiplex PCR; in TCRdb, only in-frame clones are kept and a portion is missing. Counted here are 950,000 to 1,100,000 clones, 70% to 80% occurring once; the ten biggest clones make up around 1.4%. The germline V gene has CDR1 MDHEN and CDR2 SYDVKM. CDR3 size: 14 residues. The trim removed 3 bases at V and 7 bases at J, leaving 8 bases unmatched. Every donor was a Caucasian adult from Nashville, Tennessee. Concerning this clone: No antigen is known for it.

The specimen sequenced was memory CD4+ T cells sorted from blood. Subset of the sample: CD45RA-negative fraction. This sequence joins TRBV28 and TRBJ1-1, with 7 nucleotides matching TRBD1. The receptor's source is a man aged 18 to 30 in good health. In DNA form, the CDR3 reads TGTGCCAGCAGTTTTTCCACAGGGGCCAATGAAGCTTTCTTT. As protein: CASSFSTGANEAFF.